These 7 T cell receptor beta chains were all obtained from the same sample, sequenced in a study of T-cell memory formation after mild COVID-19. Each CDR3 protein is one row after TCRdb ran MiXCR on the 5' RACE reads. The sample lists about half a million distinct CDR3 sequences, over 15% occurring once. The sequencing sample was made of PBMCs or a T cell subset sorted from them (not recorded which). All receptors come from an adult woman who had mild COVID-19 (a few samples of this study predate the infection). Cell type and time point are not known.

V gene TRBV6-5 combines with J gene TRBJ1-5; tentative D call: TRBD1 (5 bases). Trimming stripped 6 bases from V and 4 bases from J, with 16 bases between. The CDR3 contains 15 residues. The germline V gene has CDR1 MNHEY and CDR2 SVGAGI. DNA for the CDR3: TGTGCCAGCAGCCCGCTGGGACGGAGAAATCAGCCCCAGCATTTT. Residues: CASSPLGRRNQPQHF.

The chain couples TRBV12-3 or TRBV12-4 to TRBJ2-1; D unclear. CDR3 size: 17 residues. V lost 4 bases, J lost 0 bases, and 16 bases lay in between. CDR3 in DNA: TGTGCCAGCAGTTCTGGCCTCGAGCCCGTCTCCTACAATGAGCAGTTCTTC. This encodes CASSSGLEPVSYNEQFF.

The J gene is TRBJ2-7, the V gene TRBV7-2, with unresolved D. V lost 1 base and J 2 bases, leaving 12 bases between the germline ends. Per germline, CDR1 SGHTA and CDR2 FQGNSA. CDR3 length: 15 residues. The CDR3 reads CASSLDMAVTYEQYF. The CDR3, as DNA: TGTGCCAGCAGCTTAGACATGGCGGTCACCTACGAGCAGTACTTC.

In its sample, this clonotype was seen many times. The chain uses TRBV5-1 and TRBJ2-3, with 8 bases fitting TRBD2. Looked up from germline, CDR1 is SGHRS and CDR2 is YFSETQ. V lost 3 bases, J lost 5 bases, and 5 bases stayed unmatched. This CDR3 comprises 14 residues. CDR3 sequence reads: CASSSTSEGDTQYF. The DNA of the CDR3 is TGCGCCAGCAGCTCGACTAGCGAGGGAGATACGCAGTATTTT.

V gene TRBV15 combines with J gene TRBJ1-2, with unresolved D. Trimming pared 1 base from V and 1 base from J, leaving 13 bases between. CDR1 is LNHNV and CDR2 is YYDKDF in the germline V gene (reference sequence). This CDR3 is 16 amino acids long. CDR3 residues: CATSRAIGTLNYGYTF. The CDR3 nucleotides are TGTGCCACCAGCAGAGCTATAGGAACACTTAACTATGGCTACACCTTC.

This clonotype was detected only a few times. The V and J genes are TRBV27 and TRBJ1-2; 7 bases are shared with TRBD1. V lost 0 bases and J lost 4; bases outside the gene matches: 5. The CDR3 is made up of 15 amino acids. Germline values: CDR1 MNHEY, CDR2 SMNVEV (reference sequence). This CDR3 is CASSLSAGTAYGYTF. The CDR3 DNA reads TGTGCCAGCAGTTTATCGGCCGGGACAGCCTATGGCTACACCTTC.

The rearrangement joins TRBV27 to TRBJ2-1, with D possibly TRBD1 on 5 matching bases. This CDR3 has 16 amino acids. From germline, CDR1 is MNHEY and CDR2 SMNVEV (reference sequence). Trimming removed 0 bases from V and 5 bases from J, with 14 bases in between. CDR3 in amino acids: CASSLSVTEYDNEQFF. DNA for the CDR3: TGTGCCAGCAGTTTATCGGTGACAGAGTATGACAATGAGCAGTTCTTC.